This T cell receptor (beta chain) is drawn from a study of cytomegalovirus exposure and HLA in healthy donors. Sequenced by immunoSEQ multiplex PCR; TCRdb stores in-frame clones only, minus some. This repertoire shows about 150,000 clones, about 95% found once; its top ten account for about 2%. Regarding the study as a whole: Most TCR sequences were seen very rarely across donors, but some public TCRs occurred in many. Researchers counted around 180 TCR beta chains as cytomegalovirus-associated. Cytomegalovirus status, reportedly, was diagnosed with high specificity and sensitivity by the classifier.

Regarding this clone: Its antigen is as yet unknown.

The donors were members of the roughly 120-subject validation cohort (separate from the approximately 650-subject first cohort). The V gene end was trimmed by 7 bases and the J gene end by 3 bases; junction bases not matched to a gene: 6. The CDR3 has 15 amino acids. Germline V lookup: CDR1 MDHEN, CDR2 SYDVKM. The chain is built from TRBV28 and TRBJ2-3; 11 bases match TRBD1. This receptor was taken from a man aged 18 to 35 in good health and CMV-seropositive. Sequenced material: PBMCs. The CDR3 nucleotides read TGTGCCAGCACCTGGGGGACAGGGGGGACAGATACGCAGTATTTT. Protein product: CASTWGTGGTDTQYF.